A single sample is the source of the 21 T cell receptor beta chains below, sequenced in a study of blood T cells in healthy people across ages. Primers used in a second PCR of about 7 to 12 cycles were a sample-barcoded 5' primer and a J-beta primer mix. TCRdb called the 5' RACE reads again in MiXCR, with one record for every CDR3 protein. This sample has approximately 800,000 distinct CDR3 sequences; 50% to 65% occur once, and the top ten carry approximately 41%. Sequenced sample: blood. These receptors originate from a man older than 75 in good health.

The V and J genes are TRBV5-6 and TRBJ1-1; TRBD1 agrees at 8 bases. Germline CDR1 reads SGHDT; CDR2 reads YYEEEE. The CDR3 spans 17 residues. The ends lost 4 bases at V and 6 bases at J; junction bases unmatched: 17. Here the CDR3 DNA reads TGTGCCAGCAGCCGAGGGGACAGGTTCCCTGGATTGGCTGAAGCTTTCTTT. It translates to CASSRGDRFPGLAEAFF.

The J gene is TRBJ2-5, the V gene TRBV5-4, with a weak D call TRBD2 (6 bases). This CDR3 region has 16 residues. V was trimmed by 0 bases and J by 4 bases, leaving 16 bases between them. Per the germline V gene, CDR1 is SGHNT and CDR2 is YYREEE (reference sequence). CDR3 in DNA: TGTGCCAGCAGCTTGGGCGCGGGAACTATGGGAGAGACCCAGTACTTC. Its translation is CASSLGAGTMGETQYF.

Points on this clonotype: The CDR3 ends on some other residue instead of the conserved phenylalanine or tryptophan, so this is likely a read error. J is TRBJ2-7 and V is TRBV11-3; 9 nucleotides line up with TRBD1. This CDR3 region has 13 residues. Trimming cost V 5 bases and J 5 bases; bases outside gene matches: 4. Germline V CDR1 and CDR2: SGHNT, YENEEA. The CDR3 nucleotides read TGTGCCAGCAGCCCCGGGACAGGGCACGAGCAGTACTAC. Translating gives CASSPGTGHEQYY.

V gene TRBV20-1 combines with J gene TRBJ2-7; D not certain. Germline values: CDR1 DFQATT, CDR2 SNEGSKA (reference sequence). The V end was cut by 0 bases, the J end by 6 bases, with 18 bases between. This CDR3 contains 15 residues. The CDR3 is CSARDLEDPGVEQYF. CDR3 nucleotide sequence: TGCAGTGCTAGAGATCTCGAGGATCCCGGTGTCGAGCAGTACTTC.

The gene calls are TRBV25-1 and TRBJ1-1, with a possible D match to TRBD1 (5 bases). CDR1 is MGHDK and CDR2 is SYGVNS in the germline V gene. Trimming shortened V by 4 bases and J by 4 bases, and 16 bases separated the two germline ends. This CDR3 comprises 15 residues. The CDR3 is CASSATTGDGTEAFF. The CDR3 DNA reads TGTGCCAGCAGTGCCACCACAGGAGATGGCACTGAAGCTTTCTTT.

This clonotype was counted only a few times. The rearrangement links TRBV14 to TRBJ2-1; D uncertain. With 4 bases removed from V and 9 bases from J, the gap between germline ends came to 13 bases. This CDR3 contains 13 residues. The germline CDR1 and CDR2 sequences are SGHDN and FVKESK. Here the CDR3 DNA reads TGTGCCAGCAGCCTGCTCAGTAGGGTTGAGCAGTTCTTC. Encoded protein: CASSLLSRVEQFF.

The chain joins TRBV7-6 to TRBJ2-1; 7 positions agree with TRBD2. This CDR3 comprises 16 residues. CDR1 and CDR2 from the germline V gene are SGHVS and FNYEAQ. J lost 7 bases, V lost 7 bases, and 16 bases had no gene match. The CDR3 DNA reads as TGTGCCAGCATTCAAGGCCACGCGGGAGTGGTGAATGAGCAGTTCTTC. Translating gives CASIQGHAGVVNEQFF.

This clonotype is a singleton in its sample. This chain joins TRBV6-1 and TRBJ1-6, with D uncertain. The CDR3 covers 17 residues. Trimming removed 3 bases from V and 7 bases from J, with 19 bases in between. CDR1 is MNHNS, CDR2 SASEGT, per germline. CDR3 sequence: CASSDSRNKGRNSPLHF. The CDR3 DNA reads TGTGCCAGCAGTGATTCCCGTAACAAAGGGCGGAATTCACCCCTCCACTTT.

This clonotype was found once. The chain has TRBV7-9 and TRBJ2-1, with 9 bases aligning to TRBD1. The CDR3 has 16 amino acids. The germline gives CDR1 SEHNR, CDR2 FQNEAQ (reference sequence). With 6 bases clipped from V and 4 bases from J, the junction kept 10 bases outside the gene matches. For the CDR3, the DNA is TGTGCCAGCAGTGCAGCAGGGACAGGGCCTTACAATGAGCAGTTCTTC. Residues: CASSAAGTGPYNEQFF.

This chain uses TRBV5-6 with TRBJ2-2, with D uncertain. Germline values: CDR1 SGHDT, CDR2 YYEEEE. V was trimmed by 5 bases and J by 1 base, leaving 9 bases between them. CDR3 length: 14 amino acids. CDR3 DNA sequence: TGTGCCAGCAGTACGGTAGAGAACACCGGGGAGCTGTTTTTT. Translation: CASSTVENTGELFF.

This clonotype was recorded a few times. The V gene is TRBV4-2, the J gene TRBJ2-4; 13 bases line up with TRBD2. CDR1 is LGHNA, CDR2 YNFKEQ, per germline. V was pared by 3 bases and J by 13 bases, with 12 bases of the junction left unmatched. This CDR3 region has 16 residues. The CDR3 DNA follows: TGTGCCAGCAGCCAGTCCGGGACTAGCGGGACGGAAGAGCAGTACTTC. Amino acid sequence: CASSQSGTSGTEEQYF.

The rearrangement joins TRBV2 to TRBJ2-1; 14 nucleotides align to TRBD2. The germline CDR1 and CDR2 sequences are SNHLY and FYNNEI. The V and J ends lost 6 bases and 9 bases, in that order; junction bases with no gene match: 7. The CDR3 consists of 15 residues. The CDR3 reads CASSGTSGSQGEQFF. CDR3 nucleotides: TGTGCCAGCAGCGGGACTAGCGGGAGTCAGGGTGAGCAGTTCTTC.

As concerns this clonotype: One end of the junction does not line up with germline, which may come from a read error. J is TRBJ2-7 and V is TRBV11-2; a weak D match, TRBD1 (5 bases). Germline-derived CDR1 and CDR2 are SGHAT and FQNNGV. The CDR3 totals 15 residues. CDR3 region: CVSSLDYGAPYEQYF. The CDR3 DNA follows: TGTGTCAGCAGCTTAGATTATGGGGCCCCCTACGAGCAGTACTTC.

The chain recombines TRBV4-1 with TRBJ2-1; possibly TRBD1 for D (6 bases). V dropped 1 base and J dropped 10 bases, with 17 bases sitting between them. The CDR3 is made up of 15 amino acids. Germline values: CDR1 MGHRA, CDR2 YSYEKL. CDR3 sequence: CASSQVGKQGREQFF. The CDR3 nucleotides are TGCGCCAGCAGCCAAGTTGGAAAACAGGGTCGCGAGCAGTTCTTC.

The chain employs TRBV2 and TRBJ2-7, with TRBD1 identical over 9 bases. After removal of 8 bases from V and 5 bases from J, the junction contained 10 bases not matched to a gene. Germline V CDR1 and CDR2: SNHLY, FYNNEI. There are 14 residues in the CDR3. This CDR3 reads CASRTGTGNHEQYF. CDR3 nucleotide sequence: TGTGCCAGCCGAACCGGGACAGGGAACCACGAGCAGTACTTC.

V usage is TRBV11-2 and J usage is TRBJ2-7; 9 bases line up with TRBD1. V lost 4 bases to trimming and J lost 3 bases; unmatched junction nucleotides: 10. The CDR3 has 16 residues. CDR1 SGHAT and CDR2 FQNNGV come from the germline V gene. The CDR3 DNA reads TGTGCCAGCAGCTCCCTTACCGGGACAGGGATCTACGAGCAGTACTTC. It translates to CASSSLTGTGIYEQYF.

The chain links TRBV20-1 to TRBJ1-1, with D possibly matching TRBD1 (6 bases). The CDR3 covers 14 residues. V was cut by 4 bases and J by 0 bases, with 12 bases left in between. CDR1 is DFQATT and CDR2 is SNEGSKA in the germline V gene (reference sequence). CDR3 DNA: TGCAGTGCTACGGGGGGACAACTGAACACTGAAGCTTTCTTT. It codes for CSATGGQLNTEAFF.

The DNA for the CDR3 is TGCGCCAGCAGCTTGGCCTGGATAGCCTATAGCAATCAGCCCCAGCATTTT. It specifies CASSLAWIAYSNQPQHF. The chain recombines TRBV5-1 with TRBJ1-5; no firm D call. The CDR3 has 17 amino acids. Germline V gene lookup returns CDR1 SGHRS and CDR2 YFSETQ. The V end was cut by 0 bases, the J end by 0 bases, with 13 bases between.

This clonotype was detected only a few times. CDR3 sequence reads: CSAQKGPAANTEAFF. DNA of the CDR3: TGCAGTGCTCAGAAGGGACCCGCTGCCAACACTGAAGCTTTCTTT. The chain has TRBV20-1 and TRBJ1-1; tentative D call: TRBD1 (5 bases). Germline V CDR1 and CDR2: DFQATT, SNEGSKA (reference sequence). The V end lost 5 bases, the J end lost 2 bases, and 18 bases lay between the germline ends. The CDR3 has 15 amino acids.

CDR3 loop: CASTESIPYGYTF. In DNA, the CDR3 is TGTGCCAGCACCGAGTCCATCCCTTATGGCTACACCTTC. The chain recombines TRBV6-1 with TRBJ1-2, with D uncertain. CDR1 is MNHNS, CDR2 SASEGT, per germline. Trimming shortened V by 7 bases and J by 5 bases, and 14 bases separated the two germline ends. The CDR3 contains 13 residues.

This chain connects TRBV20-1 to TRBJ2-7; D gene ambiguous. Germline V gives CDR1 DFQATT, CDR2 SNEGSKA (reference sequence). V was shortened by 0 bases and J by 0 bases, with 9 bases between the two germline ends. The CDR3 spans 14 residues. Here the CDR3 reads CSARDQAYSYEQYF. The CDR3 nucleotides are TGCAGTGCTAGAGATCAGGCCTACTCCTACGAGCAGTACTTC.